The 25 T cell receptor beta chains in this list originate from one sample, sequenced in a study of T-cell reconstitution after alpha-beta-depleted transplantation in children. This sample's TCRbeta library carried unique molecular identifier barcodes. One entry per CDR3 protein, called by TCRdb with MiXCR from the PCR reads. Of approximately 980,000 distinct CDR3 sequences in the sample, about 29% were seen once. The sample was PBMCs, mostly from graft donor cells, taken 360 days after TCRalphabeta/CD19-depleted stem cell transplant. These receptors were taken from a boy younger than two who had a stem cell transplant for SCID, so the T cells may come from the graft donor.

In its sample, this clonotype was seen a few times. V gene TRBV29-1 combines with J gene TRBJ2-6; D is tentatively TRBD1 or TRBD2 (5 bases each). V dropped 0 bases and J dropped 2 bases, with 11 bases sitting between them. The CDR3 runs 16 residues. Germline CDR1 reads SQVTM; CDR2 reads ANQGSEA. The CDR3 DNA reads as TGCAGCGTTGAAGATCGCCGGGGCCCTGGGGCCAACGTCCTGACTTTC. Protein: CSVEDRRGPGANVLTF.

The CDR3 DNA reads as TGTGCCAGCAGCCGGGACGAGGGCACCGGGGAGCTGTTTTTT. Encoded protein: CASSRDEGTGELFF. The chain carries TRBV7-6 and TRBJ2-2, with D possibly being TRBD1 or TRBD2 (5 bases each). V lost 5 bases, J lost 4 bases, and 11 bases lay in between. This CDR3 is built from 14 residues. CDR1 is SGHVS and CDR2 is FNYEAQ in the germline V gene.

The CDR3 nucleotides read TGTGCCAGCAGTCCCCTTGCCAGGGTGCTTGAAGCTTTCTTT. This codes for CASSPLARVLEAFF. V and J are TRBV12-3 or TRBV12-4 and TRBJ1-1, with D perhaps matching TRBD1 (5 bases). V was clipped by 5 bases and J by 7 bases, with 17 bases between them. CDR3 length: 14 residues.

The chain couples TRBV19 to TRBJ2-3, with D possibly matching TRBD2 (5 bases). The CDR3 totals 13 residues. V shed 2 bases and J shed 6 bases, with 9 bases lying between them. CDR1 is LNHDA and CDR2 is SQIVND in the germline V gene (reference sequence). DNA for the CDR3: TGTGCCAGTAGTATAACCGGGGTTGATACGCAGTATTTT. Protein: CASSITGVDTQYF.

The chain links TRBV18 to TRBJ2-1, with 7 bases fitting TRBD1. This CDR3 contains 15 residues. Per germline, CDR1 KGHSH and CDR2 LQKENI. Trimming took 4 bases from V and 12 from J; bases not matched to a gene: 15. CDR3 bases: TGTGCCAGCTCACGCGGACAGGCTTTACTGGTGGGGCAGTTCTTC. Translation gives CASSRGQALLVGQFF.

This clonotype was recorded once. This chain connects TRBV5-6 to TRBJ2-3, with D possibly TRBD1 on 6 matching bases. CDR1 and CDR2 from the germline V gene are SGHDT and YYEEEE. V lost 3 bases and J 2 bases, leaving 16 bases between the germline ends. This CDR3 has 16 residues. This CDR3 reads CASSCGSGTTTDTQYF. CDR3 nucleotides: TGTGCCAGCAGCTGTGGTTCCGGGACAACCACAGATACGCAGTATTTT.

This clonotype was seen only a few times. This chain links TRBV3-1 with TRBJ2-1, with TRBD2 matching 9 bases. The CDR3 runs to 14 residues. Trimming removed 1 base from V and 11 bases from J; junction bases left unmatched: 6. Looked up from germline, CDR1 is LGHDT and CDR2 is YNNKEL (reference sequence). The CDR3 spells CASSQVRTSEKQFF. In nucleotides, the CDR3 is TGTGCCAGCAGCCAAGTCAGGACTAGCGAGAAGCAGTTCTTC.

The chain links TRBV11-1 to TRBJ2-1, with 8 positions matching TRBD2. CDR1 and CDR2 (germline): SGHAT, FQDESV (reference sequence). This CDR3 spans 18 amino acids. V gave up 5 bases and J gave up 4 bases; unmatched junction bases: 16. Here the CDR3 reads CASSQATGGGQLYNEQFF. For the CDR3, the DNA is TGTGCCAGCAGCCAGGCGACTGGCGGGGGGCAACTATACAATGAGCAGTTCTTC.

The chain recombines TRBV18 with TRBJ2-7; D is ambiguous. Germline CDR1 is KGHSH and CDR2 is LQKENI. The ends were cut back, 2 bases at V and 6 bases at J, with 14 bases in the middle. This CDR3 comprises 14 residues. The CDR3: CASSPNRAAAEQYF. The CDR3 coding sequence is TGTGCCAGCTCACCAAATCGGGCTGCCGCCGAGCAGTACTTC.

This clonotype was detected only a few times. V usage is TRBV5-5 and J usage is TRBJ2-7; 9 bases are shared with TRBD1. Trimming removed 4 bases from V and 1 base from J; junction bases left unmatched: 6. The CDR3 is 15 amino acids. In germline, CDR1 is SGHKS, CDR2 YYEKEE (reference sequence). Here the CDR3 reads CASSGGTGISYEQYF. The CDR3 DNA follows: TGTGCCAGCAGCGGCGGGACAGGGATTTCCTACGAGCAGTACTTC.

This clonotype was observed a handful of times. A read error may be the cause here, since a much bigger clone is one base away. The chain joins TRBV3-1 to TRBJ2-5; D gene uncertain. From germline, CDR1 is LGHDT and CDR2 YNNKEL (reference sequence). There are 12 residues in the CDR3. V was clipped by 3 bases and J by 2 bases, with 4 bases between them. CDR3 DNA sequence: TGTGCCAGCAGCCAGATACAAGAGACCCAGTACTTC. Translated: CASSQIQETQYF.

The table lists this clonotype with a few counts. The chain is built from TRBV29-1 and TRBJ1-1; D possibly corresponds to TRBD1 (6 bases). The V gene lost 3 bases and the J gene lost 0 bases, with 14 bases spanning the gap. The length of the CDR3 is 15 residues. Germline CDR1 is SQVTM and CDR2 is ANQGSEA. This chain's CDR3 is CSVDKRGAMNTEAFF. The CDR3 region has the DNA TGCAGCGTTGATAAACGGGGGGCCATGAACACTGAAGCTTTCTTT.

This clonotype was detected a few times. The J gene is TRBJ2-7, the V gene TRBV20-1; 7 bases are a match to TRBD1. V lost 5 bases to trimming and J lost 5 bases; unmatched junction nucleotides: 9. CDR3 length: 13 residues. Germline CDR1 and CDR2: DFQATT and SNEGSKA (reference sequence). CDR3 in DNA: TGCAGTGCTCCTTCAGGGGGTGGAGACGAGCAGTACTTC. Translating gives CSAPSGGGDEQYF.

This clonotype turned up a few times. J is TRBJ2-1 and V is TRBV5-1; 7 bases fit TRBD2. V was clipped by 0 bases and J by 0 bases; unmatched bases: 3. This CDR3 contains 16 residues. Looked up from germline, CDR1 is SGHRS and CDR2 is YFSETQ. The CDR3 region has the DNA TGCGCCAGCAGCTTGGCGGGGGGTACCTCCTACAATGAGCAGTTCTTC. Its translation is CASSLAGGTSYNEQFF.

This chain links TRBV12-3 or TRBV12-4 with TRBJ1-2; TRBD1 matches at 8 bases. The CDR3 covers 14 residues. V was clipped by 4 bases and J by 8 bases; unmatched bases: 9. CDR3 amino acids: CASSSTWTGKGYTF. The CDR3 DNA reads TGTGCCAGCAGTTCTACATGGACAGGGAAAGGCTACACCTTC.

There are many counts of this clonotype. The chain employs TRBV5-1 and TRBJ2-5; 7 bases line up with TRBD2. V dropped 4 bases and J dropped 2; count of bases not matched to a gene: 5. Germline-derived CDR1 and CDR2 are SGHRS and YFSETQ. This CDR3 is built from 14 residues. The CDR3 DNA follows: TGCGCCAGCAGCGGGGGGGGGACGCAAGAGACCCAGTACTTC. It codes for CASSGGGTQETQYF.

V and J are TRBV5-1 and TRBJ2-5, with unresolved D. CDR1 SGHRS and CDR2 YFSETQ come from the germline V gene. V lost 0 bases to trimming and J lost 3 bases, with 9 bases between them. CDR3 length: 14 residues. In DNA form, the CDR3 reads TGCGCCAGCAGCTTGGGAAGCAACAAAGAGACCCAGTACTTC. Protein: CASSLGSNKETQYF.

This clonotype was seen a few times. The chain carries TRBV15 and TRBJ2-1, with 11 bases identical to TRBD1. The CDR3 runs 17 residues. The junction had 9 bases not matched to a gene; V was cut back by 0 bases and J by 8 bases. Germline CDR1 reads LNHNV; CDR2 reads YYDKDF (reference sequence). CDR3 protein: CATSRERRTGGGYEQFF. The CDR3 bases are TGTGCCACCAGCAGAGAGAGGAGGACAGGGGGCGGTTATGAGCAGTTCTTC.

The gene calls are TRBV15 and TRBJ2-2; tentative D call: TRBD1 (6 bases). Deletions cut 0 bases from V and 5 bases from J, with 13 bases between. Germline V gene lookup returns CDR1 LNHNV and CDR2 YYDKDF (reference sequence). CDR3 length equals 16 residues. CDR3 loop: CATSRDMGQGTGELFF. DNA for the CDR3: TGTGCCACCAGCAGAGATATGGGTCAGGGGACCGGGGAGCTGTTTTTT.

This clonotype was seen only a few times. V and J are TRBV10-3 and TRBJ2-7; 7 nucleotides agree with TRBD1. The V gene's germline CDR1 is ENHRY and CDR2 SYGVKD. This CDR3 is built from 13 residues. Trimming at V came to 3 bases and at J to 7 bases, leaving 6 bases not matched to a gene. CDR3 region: CAISEDRAREQYF. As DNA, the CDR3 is TGTGCCATCAGTGAAGACAGGGCGAGGGAGCAGTACTTC.

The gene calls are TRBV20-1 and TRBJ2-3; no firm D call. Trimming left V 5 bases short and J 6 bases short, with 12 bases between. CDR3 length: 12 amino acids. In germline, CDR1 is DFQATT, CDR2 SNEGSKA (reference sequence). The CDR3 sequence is CSAGTLGDTQYF. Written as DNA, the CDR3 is TGCAGTGCTGGAACGCTTGGGGATACGCAGTATTTT.

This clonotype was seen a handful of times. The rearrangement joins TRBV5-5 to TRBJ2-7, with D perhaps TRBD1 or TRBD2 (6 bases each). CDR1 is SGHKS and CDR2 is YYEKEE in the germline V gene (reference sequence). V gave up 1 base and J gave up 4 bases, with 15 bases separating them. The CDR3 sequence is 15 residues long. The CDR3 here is CASSLTGAGVYEQYF. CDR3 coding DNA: TGTGCCAGCAGCTTGACGGGAGCAGGGGTGTACGAGCAGTACTTC.

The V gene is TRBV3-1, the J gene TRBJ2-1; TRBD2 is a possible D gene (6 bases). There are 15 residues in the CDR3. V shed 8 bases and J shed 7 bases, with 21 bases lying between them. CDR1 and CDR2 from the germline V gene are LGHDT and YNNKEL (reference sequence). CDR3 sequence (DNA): TGTGCCAGCGGGGGGTCCCCTTTTCTGGGGAATGAGCAGTTCTTC. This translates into CASGGSPFLGNEQFF.

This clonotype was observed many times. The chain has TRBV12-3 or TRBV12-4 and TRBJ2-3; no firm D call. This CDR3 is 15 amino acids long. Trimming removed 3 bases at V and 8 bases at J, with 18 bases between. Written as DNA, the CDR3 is TGTGCCAGCAGTTTTGCTGCCGAAATGAGTGGTACGCAGTATTTT. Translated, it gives CASSFAAEMSGTQYF.

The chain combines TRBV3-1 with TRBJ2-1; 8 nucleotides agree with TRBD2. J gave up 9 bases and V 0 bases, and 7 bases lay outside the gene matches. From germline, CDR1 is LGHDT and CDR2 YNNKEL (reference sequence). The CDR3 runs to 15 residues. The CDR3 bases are TGTGCCAGCAGCCAAGATATGGGTCTAGCGGGTGAGCAGTTCTTC. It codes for CASSQDMGLAGEQFF.